This T cell receptor (beta chain) was retrieved from a study of OX40 agonist ivuxolimab in advanced cancers. Broader study findings: At 0.1 to 3.0 mg/kg and by week 6, clonal expansion occurred in CD4+ and CD8+ blood T cells.

Here immunoSEQ multiplex PCR was the method, and the copy in TCRdb shows in-frame clones only, minus some. Of about 66,000 clones listed, approximately 84% are singletons. Trimming cost V 2 bases and J 8 bases, with 12 bases left between them. The length of the CDR3 is 13 residues. The germline V gene encodes CDR1 KGHSH and CDR2 LQKENI. Concerning this clone itself: Its cognate antigen is unknown.

The chain couples TRBV18 to TRBJ1-2; D ambiguous. The sequence was collected from an adult with an advanced solid tumor such as melanoma, head and neck, liver or kidney cancer. The specimen was CD4+ or CD8+ T cells sorted from blood, collected in a trial of the OX40 agonist ivuxolimab. The CDR3 loop reads CASSPADSRGYTF. In nucleotides, the CDR3 is TGTGCCAGCTCACCAGCGGACTCGAGGGGCTACACCTTC.